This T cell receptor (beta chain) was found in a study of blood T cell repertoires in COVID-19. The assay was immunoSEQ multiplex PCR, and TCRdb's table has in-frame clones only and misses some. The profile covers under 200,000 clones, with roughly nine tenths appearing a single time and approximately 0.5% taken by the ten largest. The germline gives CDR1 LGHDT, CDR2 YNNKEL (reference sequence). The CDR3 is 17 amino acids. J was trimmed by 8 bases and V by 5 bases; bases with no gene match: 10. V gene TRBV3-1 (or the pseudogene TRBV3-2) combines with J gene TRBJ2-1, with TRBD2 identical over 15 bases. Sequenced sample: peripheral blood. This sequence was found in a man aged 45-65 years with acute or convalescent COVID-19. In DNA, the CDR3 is TGTGCCAGCAGCGAAGGACTAGCGGGGGGGCTGGGGGATGAGCAGTTCTTC. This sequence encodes CASSEGLAGGLGDEQFF.